This T cell receptor beta chain originates from a study of CD8+ T cells in alopecia areata. Findings of the study overall: Normal scalp showed lower clonality than lesional scalp, especially alopecia totalis/universalis.

Once RNA had been extracted, it was reverse transcribed into cDNA to act as the sequencing template. Only in-frame clones appear in the TCRdb table, and some are missing; sequencing was by immunoSEQ multiplex PCR. This table has 65,000 to 100,000 clones, roughly 47% appearing once. Researchers gathered lesional scalp punch biopsies and peripheral blood from patients with alopecia areata. PBMCs were stained for CD3, CD4 and CD8, and CD4+ and CD8+ T cells were sorted. With regard to this clone: Its antigen is not known.

The sequence was obtained from a human donor with alopecia areata. Sequencing was performed on NKG2D-high CD8+ T cells sorted from blood.

The CDR3 sequence: CSVDRGENNEQFF. Here the CDR3 DNA reads TGCAGCGTGGATCGAGGTGAGAACAATGAGCAGTTCTTC. The chain recombines TRBV29-1 with TRBJ2-1; D gene unclear. CDR3 length: 13 residues. Germline CDR1 and CDR2: SQVTM and ANQGSEA. V shed 6 bases and J shed 5 bases, with 14 bases lying between them.